This T cell receptor (beta chain) comes out of a study of post-analysis software for immune sequencing data. Study summary: Both relapsing-remitting and secondary progressive multiple sclerosis featured among the disease courses, as did progressive-relapsing multiple sclerosis. Findings and caveats of the study: Controls showed significantly higher normalized Chao1 diversity than did multiple sclerosis patients. A handful of TRBV segments, including TRBV5-6, TRBV5-1 and TRBV20-1, were more frequent in patients than controls.

The CDR3 loop spans 14 amino acids. Germline-derived CDR1 and CDR2 are MDHEN and SYDVKM. Trimming took 6 bases from V and 4 from J; bases not matched to a gene: 8. This clonotype has more than one count but fewer than ten. Antigen unknown. Unique molecular identifiers featured in each of the TCR beta cDNA libraries. TCRdb used MiXCR to reprocess the PCR reads, holding one entry per CDR3 protein. The sample shows 550,000 to 700,000 distinct CDR3 sequences, roughly two fifths of them seen only once. Sequenced material: blood. This receptor was obtained from a girl aged 10 to 17 with multiple sclerosis. V and J are TRBV28 and TRBJ2-5; 7 bases are shared with TRBD1. The CDR3 here is CASRVRGYAETQYF. The DNA for the CDR3 is TGTGCCAGCAGGGTCAGGGGGTATGCAGAGACCCAGTACTTC. Combining the CDR3 with reference TRBV28 and TRBJ2-5 gives the whole variable domain DVKVTQSSRYLVKRTGEKVFLECVQDMDHENMFWYRQDPGLGLRLIYFSYDVKMKEKGDIPEGYSVSREKKERFSLILESASTNQTSMYLCASRVRGYAETQYFGPGTRLLVL.